These T cell receptor beta chains were read from a single sample in a study of OX40 agonist ivuxolimab in advanced cancers. TCRdb's table, derived via immunoSEQ multiplex PCR, lists solely in-frame clones and lacks some. Among around 35,000 clones listed, approximately 92% were seen once. Source: CD4+ or CD8+ T cells sorted from blood, taken in a trial of the OX40 agonist ivuxolimab. These receptors were taken from an adult with an advanced solid tumor such as melanoma, head and neck, liver or kidney cancer. The CDR3 runs from the conserved cysteine through the conserved F or W. D genes are given only for firm matches. Rows may omit the clone size; those that give it use once, few, many or a size class.

j_call,clone_size,d_call,v_call,cdr3_aa,cdr3_nt
TRBJ2-7,once,TRBD1,TRBV27,CASSLSTGGYEQYF,TGTGCCAGCAGTTTATCGACAGGGGGATACGAGCAGTACTTC
TRBJ1-1,-,-,TRBV15,CATSRDRVWGRMNTEAFF,TGTGCCACCAGCAGAGACCGCGTCTGGGGGAGAATGAACACTGAAGCTTTCTTT
TRBJ2-1,-,TRBD2,TRBV11-2,CASSLVVGTSGYNEQFF,TGTGCCAGCAGCTTAGTGGTCGGGACTAGCGGTTACAATGAGCAGTTCTTC
TRBJ1-4,-,TRBD1,TRBV6-9,CASRLQDRVEKLFF,TGTGCCAGCCGATTGCAGGACAGGGTTGAAAAACTGTTTTTT
TRBJ2-7,-,-,TRBV7-9,CASSQQGDEQYF,TGTGCCAGCAGCCAACAGGGTGACGAGCAGTACTTC
TRBJ1-1,few,-,TRBV7-9,CASKRVLNTEAFF,TGTGCCAGCAAAAGGGTCCTCAACACTGAAGCTTTCTTT
TRBJ1-2,-,-,TRBV7-9,CASSFTGLRDNYGYTF,TGTGCCAGCAGCTTCACAGGGTTAAGGGATAACTATGGCTACACCTTC
TRBJ2-1,once,-,TRBV6-5,CASSYAGPGNEQFF,TGTGCCAGCAGTTACGCGGGACCGGGGAATGAGCAGTTCTTC
TRBJ1-3,-,-,TRBV6-1,CASSLPRGYGNTIYF,TGTGCCAGCAGCCTACCCAGGGGTTACGGAAACACCATATATTTT
TRBJ2-7,-,TRBD1,TRBV7-3,CASSLTTGGEQYF,TGTGCCAGCAGCTTAACGACAGGGGGCGAGCAGTACTTC
TRBJ2-5,-,-,TRBV27,CASSLSEVRGGTQYF,TGTGCCAGCAGTTTATCAGAGGTCCGTGGGGGGACCCAGTACTTC
TRBJ2-5,-,-,TRBV27,CASKTTGRDFQETQYF,TGTGCCAGCAAGACCACGGGCCGGGACTTCCAAGAGACCCAGTACTTC
TRBJ1-2,-,-,TRBV7-9,CASSLGISQTNYGYTF,TGTGCCAGCAGCTTAGGGATTTCACAGACTAACTATGGCTACACCTTC
TRBJ2-1,few,-,TRBV27,CASSFDSSSYNEQFF,TGTGCCAGCAGTTTTGACTCTAGCTCCTACAATGAGCAGTTCTTC
TRBJ2-2,-,-,TRBV27,CASSLSRGGGGELFF,TGTGCCAGCAGTTTATCCAGGGGAGGAGGCGGGGAGCTGTTTTTT
TRBJ2-2,-,TRBD2,TRBV27,CASSLLAGIANTGELFF,TGTGCCAGCAGTTTACTAGCGGGAATTGCGAACACCGGGGAGCTGTTTTTT
TRBJ2-1,few,TRBD2,TRBV9,CASSEGGSDDNEQFF,TGTGCCAGCAGCGAGGGCGGGAGTGACGACAATGAGCAGTTCTTC
TRBJ2-1,once,-,TRBV9,CASSVMGGYNEQFF,TGTGCCAGCAGCGTAATGGGTGGATACAATGAGCAGTTCTTC
TRBJ2-7,once,-,TRBV6-5,CASSYSDRFEQYF,TGTGCCAGCAGTTACTCGGACCGTTTCGAGCAGTACTTC
TRBJ2-3,-,-,TRBV13,CASSPSPGGTDTQYF,TGTGCCAGCAGCCCGTCGCCGGGCGGGACAGATACGCAGTATTTT
TRBJ2-3,-,-,TRBV28,CASSHQVGRGPSTDTQYF,TGTGCCAGCAGCCACCAGGTTGGTAGGGGTCCCAGCACAGATACGCAGTATTTT
TRBJ1-2,-,-,TRBV2,CASRLYGYTF,TGTGCCAGCAGGTTATATGGCTACACCTTC
TRBJ1-1,-,-,TRBV4-3,CASSRVTGNTEAFF,TGCGCCAGCAGCCGCGTGACAGGGAACACTGAAGCTTTCTTT
TRBJ1-2,-,-,TRBV4-1,CASSQGPELGVGYTF,TGCGCCAGCAGCCAAGGGCCGGAATTAGGGGTTGGCTACACCTTC
TRBJ2-1,-,TRBD2,TRBV7-6,CASSPRLAGPYNEQFF,TGTGCCAGCAGCCCACGACTAGCGGGCCCATACAATGAGCAGTTCTTC
TRBJ1-2,-,-,TRBV6-5,CASSTPTGTYGYTF,TGTGCCAGCAGTACCCCTACAGGGACCTATGGCTACACCTTC